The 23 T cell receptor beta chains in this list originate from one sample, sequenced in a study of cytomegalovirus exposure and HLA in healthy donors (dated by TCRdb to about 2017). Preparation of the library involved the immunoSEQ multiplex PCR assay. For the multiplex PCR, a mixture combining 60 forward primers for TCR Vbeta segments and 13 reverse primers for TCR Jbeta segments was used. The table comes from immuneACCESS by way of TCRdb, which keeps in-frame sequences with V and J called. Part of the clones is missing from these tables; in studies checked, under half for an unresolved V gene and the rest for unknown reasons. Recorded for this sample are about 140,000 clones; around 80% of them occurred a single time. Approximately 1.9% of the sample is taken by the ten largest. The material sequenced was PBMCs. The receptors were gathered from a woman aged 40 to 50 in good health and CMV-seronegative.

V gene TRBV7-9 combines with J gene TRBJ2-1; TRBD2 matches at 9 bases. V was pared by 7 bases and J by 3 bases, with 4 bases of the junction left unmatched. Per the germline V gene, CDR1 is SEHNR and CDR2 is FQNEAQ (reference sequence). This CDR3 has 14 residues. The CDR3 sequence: CASTAGGNYNEQFF. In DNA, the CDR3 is TGTGCCAGCACCGCGGGAGGGAACTACAATGAGCAGTTCTTC.

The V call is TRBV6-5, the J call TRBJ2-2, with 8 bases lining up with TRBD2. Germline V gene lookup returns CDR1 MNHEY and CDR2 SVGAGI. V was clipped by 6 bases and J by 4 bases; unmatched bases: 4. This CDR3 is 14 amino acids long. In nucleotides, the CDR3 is TGTGCCAGCAGCTTCAGCGGGAGCACCGGGGAGCTGTTTTTT. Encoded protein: CASSFSGSTGELFF.

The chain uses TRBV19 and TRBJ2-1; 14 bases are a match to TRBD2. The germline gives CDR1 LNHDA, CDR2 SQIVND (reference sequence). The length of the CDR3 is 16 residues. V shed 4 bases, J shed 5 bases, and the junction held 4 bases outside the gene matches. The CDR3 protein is CASSKTSGRVNNEQFF. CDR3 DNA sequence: TGTGCCAGTAGTAAGACTAGCGGGAGGGTGAACAATGAGCAGTTCTTC.

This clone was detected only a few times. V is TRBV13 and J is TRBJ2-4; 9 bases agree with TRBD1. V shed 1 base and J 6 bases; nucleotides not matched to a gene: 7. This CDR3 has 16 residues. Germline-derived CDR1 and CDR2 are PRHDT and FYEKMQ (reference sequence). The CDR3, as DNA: TGTGCCAGCAGCTTAGACGGGACAGGGTCACCAAACATTCAGTACTTC. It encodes CASSLDGTGSPNIQYF.

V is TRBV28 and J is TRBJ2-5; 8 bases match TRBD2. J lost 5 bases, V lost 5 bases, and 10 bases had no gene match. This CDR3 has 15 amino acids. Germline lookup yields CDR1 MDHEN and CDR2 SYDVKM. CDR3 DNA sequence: TGTGCCAGCAGTACCGCGGGGGGCTTGGGGGAGACCCAGTACTTC. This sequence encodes CASSTAGGLGETQYF.

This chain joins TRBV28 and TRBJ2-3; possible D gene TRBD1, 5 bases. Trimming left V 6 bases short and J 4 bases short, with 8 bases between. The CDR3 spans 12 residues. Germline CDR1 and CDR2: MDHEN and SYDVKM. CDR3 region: CASSRAPDTQYF. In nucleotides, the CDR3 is TGTGCCAGCAGCAGGGCCCCAGATACGCAGTATTTT.

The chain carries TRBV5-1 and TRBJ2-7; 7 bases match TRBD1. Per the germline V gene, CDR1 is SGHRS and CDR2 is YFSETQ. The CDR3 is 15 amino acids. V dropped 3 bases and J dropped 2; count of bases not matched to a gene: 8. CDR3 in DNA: TGCGCCAGCAGCTACAGGGGATCTCAACCCTACGAGCAGTACTTC. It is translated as CASSYRGSQPYEQYF.

As DNA, the CDR3 is TGTGCCAGCAGCGTAGGGGCTAGCGGGACCAATAAGTACTTC. It is translated as CASSVGASGTNKYF. The chain combines TRBV9 with TRBJ2-7; 9 positions match TRBD2. V shed 0 bases, J shed 11 bases, and the junction held 9 bases outside the gene matches. Per germline, CDR1 SGDLS and CDR2 YYNGEE. The CDR3 is 14 residues long.

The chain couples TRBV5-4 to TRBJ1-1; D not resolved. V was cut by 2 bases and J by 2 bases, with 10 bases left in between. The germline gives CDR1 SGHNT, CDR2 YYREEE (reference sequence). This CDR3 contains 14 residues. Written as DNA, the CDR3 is TGTGCCAGCAGCTTTTGGCAGGCCAACACTGAAGCTTTCTTT. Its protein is CASSFWQANTEAFF.

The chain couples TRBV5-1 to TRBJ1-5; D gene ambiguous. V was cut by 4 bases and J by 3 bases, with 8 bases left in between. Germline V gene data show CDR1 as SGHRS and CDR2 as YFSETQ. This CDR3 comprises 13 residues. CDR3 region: CASSEHYNQPQHF. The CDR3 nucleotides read TGCGCCAGCAGCGAACACTACAATCAGCCCCAGCATTTT.

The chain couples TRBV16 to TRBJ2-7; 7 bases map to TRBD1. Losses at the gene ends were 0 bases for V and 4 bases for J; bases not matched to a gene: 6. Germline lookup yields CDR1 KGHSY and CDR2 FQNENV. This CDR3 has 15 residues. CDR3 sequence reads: CASSQSRTGAYEQYF. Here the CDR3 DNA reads TGTGCCAGCAGCCAATCTCGGACAGGAGCTTACGAGCAGTACTTC.

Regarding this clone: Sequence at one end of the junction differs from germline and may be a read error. The CDR3 reads CASSFNRDRPHF. The CDR3 coding sequence is TGTGCCAGCAGCTTTAACCGGGACAGGCCTCACTTC. J is TRBJ2-7 and V is TRBV5-6; 8 nucleotides line up with TRBD1. Germline CDR1 SGHDT, CDR2 YYEEEE. The CDR3 has 12 amino acids.

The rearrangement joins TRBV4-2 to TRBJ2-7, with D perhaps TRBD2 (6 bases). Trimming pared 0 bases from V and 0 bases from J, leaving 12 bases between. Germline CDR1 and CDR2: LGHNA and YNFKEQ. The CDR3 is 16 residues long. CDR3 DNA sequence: TGTGCCAGCAGCCAAGATTCGGGGCGGGACTCCTACGAGCAGTACTTC. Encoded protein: CASSQDSGRDSYEQYF.

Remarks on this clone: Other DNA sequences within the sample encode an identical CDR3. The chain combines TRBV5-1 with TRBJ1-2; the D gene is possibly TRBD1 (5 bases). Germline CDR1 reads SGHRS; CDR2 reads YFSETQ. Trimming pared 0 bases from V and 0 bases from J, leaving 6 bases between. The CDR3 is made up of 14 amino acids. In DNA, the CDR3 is TGCGCCAGCAGCTTGGGGGACTCTAACTATGGCTACACCTTC. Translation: CASSLGDSNYGYTF.

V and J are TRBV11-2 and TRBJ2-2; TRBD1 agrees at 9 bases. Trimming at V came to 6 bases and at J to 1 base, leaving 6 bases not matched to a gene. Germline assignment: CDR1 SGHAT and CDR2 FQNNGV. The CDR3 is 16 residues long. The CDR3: CASRSPGQGNTGELFF. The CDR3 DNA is TGTGCCAGCAGGAGCCCGGGACAGGGGAACACCGGGGAGCTGTTTTTT.

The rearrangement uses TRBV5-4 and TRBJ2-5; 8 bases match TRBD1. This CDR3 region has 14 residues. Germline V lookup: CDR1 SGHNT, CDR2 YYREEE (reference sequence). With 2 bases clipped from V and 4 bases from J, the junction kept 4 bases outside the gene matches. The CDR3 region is CASSFAGGGETQYF. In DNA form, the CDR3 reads TGTGCCAGCAGCTTCGCAGGGGGCGGAGAGACCCAGTACTTC. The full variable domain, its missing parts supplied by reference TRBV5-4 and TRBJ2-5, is ETGVTQSPTHLIKTRGQQVTLRCSSQSGHNTVSWYQQALGQGPQFIFQYYREEENGRGNFPPRFSGLQFPNYSSELNVNALELDDSALYLCASSFAGGGETQYFGPGTRLLVL.

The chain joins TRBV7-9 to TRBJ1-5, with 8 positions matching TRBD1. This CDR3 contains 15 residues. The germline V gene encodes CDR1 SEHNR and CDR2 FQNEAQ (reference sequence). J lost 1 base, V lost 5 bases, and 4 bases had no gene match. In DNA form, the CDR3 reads TGTGCCAGCAGCCAGGGGGCGGGAAGCAATCAGCCCCAGCATTTT. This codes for CASSQGAGSNQPQHF.

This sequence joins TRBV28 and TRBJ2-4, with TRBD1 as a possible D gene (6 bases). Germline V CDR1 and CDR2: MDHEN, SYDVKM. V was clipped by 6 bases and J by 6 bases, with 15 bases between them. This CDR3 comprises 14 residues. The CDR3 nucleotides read TGTGCCAGCAGGGAGTGGACACAGGGAAACATTCAGTACTTC. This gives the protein CASREWTQGNIQYF.

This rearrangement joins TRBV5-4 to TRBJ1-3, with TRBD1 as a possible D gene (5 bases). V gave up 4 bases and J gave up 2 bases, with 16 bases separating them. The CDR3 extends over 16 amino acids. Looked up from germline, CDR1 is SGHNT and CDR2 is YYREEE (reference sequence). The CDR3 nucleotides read TGTGCCAGCAGCCCTGGGGGGGAGGGGACTGGAAACACCATATATTTT. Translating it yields CASSPGGEGTGNTIYF.

The chain's CDR3 is CASRHRGLETQYF. As DNA, the CDR3 is TGTGCCAGCAGGCACAGGGGGCTGGAGACCCAGTACTTC. The chain has TRBV28 and TRBJ2-5, with TRBD1 matching 9 bases. The CDR3 runs to 13 residues. Germline V CDR1 and CDR2: MDHEN, SYDVKM. The trim removed 6 bases at V and 5 bases at J, leaving 4 bases unmatched.

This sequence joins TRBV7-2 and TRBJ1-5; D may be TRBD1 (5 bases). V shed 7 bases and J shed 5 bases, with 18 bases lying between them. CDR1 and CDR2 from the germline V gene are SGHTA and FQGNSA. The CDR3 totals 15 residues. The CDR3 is CASTPSPGVDQPQHF. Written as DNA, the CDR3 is TGTGCCAGCACCCCCTCCCCGGGGGTGGATCAGCCCCAGCATTTT.

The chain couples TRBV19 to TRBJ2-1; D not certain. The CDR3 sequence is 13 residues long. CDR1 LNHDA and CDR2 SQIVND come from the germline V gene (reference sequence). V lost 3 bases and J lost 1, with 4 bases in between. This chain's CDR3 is CASSINSYNEQFF. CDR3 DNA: TGTGCCAGTAGTATCAATTCCTACAATGAGCAGTTCTTC.

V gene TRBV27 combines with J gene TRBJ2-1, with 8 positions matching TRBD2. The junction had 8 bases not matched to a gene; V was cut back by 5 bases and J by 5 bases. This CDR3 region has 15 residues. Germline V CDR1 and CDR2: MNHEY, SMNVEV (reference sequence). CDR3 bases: TGTGCCAGCAGTCCCAGACTCGGGGGGGACAATGAGCAGTTCTTC. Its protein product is CASSPRLGGDNEQFF.